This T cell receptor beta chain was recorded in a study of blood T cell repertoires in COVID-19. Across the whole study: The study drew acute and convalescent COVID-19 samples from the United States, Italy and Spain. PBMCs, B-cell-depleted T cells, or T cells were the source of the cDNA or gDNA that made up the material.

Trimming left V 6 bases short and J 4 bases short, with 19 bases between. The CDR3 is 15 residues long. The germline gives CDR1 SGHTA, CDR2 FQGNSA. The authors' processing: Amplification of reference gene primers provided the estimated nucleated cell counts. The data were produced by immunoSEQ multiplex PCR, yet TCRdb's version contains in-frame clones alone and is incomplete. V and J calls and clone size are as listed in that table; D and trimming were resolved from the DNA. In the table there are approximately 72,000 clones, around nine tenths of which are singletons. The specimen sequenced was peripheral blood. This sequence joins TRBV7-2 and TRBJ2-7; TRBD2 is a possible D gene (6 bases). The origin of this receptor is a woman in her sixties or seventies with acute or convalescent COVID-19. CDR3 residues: CASRYRDGGWYEQYF. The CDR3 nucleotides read TGTGCCAGCAGATATAGAGACGGGGGTTGGTACGAGCAGTACTTC. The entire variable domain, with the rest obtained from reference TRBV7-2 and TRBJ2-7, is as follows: GAGVSQSPSNKVTEKGKDVELRCDPISGHTALYWYRQSLGQGLEFLIYFQGNSAPDKSGLPSDRFSAERTGGSVSTLTIQRTQQEDSAVYLCASRYRDGGWYEQYFGPGTRLTVT.